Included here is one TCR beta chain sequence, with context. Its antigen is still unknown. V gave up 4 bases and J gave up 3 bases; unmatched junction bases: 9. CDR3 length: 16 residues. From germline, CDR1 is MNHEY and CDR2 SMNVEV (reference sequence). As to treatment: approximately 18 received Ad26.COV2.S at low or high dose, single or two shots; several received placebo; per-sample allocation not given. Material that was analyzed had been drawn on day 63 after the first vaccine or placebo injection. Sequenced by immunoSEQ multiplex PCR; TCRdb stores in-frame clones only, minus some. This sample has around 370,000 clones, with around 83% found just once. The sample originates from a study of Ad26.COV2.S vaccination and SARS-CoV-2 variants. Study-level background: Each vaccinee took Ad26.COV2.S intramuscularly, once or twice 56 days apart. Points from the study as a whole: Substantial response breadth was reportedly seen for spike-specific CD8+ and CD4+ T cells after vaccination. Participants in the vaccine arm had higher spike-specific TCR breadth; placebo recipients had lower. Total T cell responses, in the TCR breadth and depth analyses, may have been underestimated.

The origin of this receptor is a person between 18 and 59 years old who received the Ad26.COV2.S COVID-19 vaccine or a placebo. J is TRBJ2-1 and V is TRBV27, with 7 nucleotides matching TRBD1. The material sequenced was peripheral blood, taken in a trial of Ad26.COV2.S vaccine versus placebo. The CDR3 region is CASSSYRQGSYNEQFF. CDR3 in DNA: TGTGCCAGCAGTTCGTACAGACAGGGAAGCTACAATGAGCAGTTCTTC.